What follows are 22 T cell receptor beta chains derived from one specimen sequenced in a study of cytomegalovirus exposure and HLA in healthy donors. Both 60 Vbeta primers and 13 Jbeta primers went into the PCR. Profiling relied on immunoSEQ multiplex PCR, and the TCRdb table lists in-frame clones only, not all of them. The sample yields about 140,000 clones, roughly 80% seen once. The sequenced material came from PBMCs. All receptors derive from a man aged 35-49 years in good health and CMV-seronegative.

The chain combines TRBV5-1 with TRBJ1-6; 7 nucleotides align to TRBD1. Looked up from germline, CDR1 is SGHRS and CDR2 is YFSETQ. J gave up 7 bases and V 4 bases, and 11 bases lay outside the gene matches. The CDR3 is 16 amino acids. This CDR3 reads CASSPVFGTENSPLHF. The CDR3 DNA sequence: TGCGCCAGCAGCCCCGTCTTCGGGACAGAGAATTCACCCCTCCACTTT.

This clone was seen only a few times. The chain couples TRBV30 to TRBJ1-4, with D perhaps TRBD1 (5 bases). The V gene lost 4 bases and the J gene lost 2 bases, with 8 bases spanning the gap. The CDR3 has 13 residues. Germline CDR1 is GTSNPN and CDR2 is SVGIG (reference sequence). The CDR3 sequence: CAWTPGTNEKLFF. The CDR3 bases are TGTGCCTGGACCCCAGGGACTAATGAAAAACTGTTTTTT.

The chain joins TRBV6-5 to TRBJ2-7; TRBD1 agrees at 12 bases. Germline V gene lookup returns CDR1 MNHEY and CDR2 SVGAGI. This CDR3 has 15 residues. The V gene end was trimmed by 6 bases and the J gene end by 7 bases; junction bases not matched to a gene: 10. CDR3 residues: CASRQPGQGAGEQYF. CDR3 bases: TGTGCCAGCAGACAACCGGGACAGGGGGCCGGTGAGCAGTACTTC.

This clone is termed medium-sized. CDR3 sequence: CASSSGGGSNEQFF. CDR3 DNA: TGTGCCAGCAGCTCCGGAGGCGGGAGTAATGAGCAGTTCTTC. This chain joins TRBV7-6 and TRBJ2-1, with 7 bases lining up with TRBD2. V lost 4 bases, J lost 7 bases, and 7 bases stayed unmatched. Germline CDR1 reads SGHVS; CDR2 reads FNYEAQ. The CDR3 covers 14 residues.

This chain joins TRBV11-2 and TRBJ2-5; 10 nucleotides agree with TRBD1. The CDR3 length is 14 residues. In germline, CDR1 is SGHAT, CDR2 FQNNGV. J was trimmed by 2 bases and V by 6 bases; bases with no gene match: 3. CDR3 coding DNA: TGTGCCAGCAGTGCGGGACAGGGGCAAGAGACCCAGTACTTC. As protein: CASSAGQGQETQYF.

V gene TRBV28 combines with J gene TRBJ2-7, with D maybe TRBD1 (6 bases). In germline, CDR1 is MDHEN, CDR2 SYDVKM. V was cut by 5 bases and J by 12 bases, with 20 bases left in between. The CDR3 contains 13 residues. The CDR3 protein is CASSTPYRDIWYF. In DNA, the CDR3 is TGTGCCAGCAGTACACCCTACAGGGATATTTGGTACTTC.

The J gene is TRBJ1-3, the V gene TRBV29-1; D is uncertain. CDR1 and CDR2 from the germline V gene are SQVTM and ANQGSEA. The CDR3 is 13 amino acids. Trimming left V 6 bases short and J 0 bases short, with 9 bases between. The CDR3 coding sequence is TGCAGCGTGGGCCTTAACTCTGGAAACACCATATATTTT. This codes for CSVGLNSGNTIYF.

The rearrangement links TRBV29-1 to TRBJ2-3, with 12 bases aligning to TRBD2. Germline V lookup: CDR1 SQVTM, CDR2 ANQGSEA. V lost 8 bases to trimming and J lost 2 bases; unmatched junction nucleotides: 8. CDR3 length: 15 residues. The CDR3, as DNA: TGCAGCTACCTTGGACTAGCGGGATACACAGATACGCAGTATTTT. As protein: CSYLGLAGYTDTQYF.

The chain links TRBV5-1 to TRBJ2-5; 7 nucleotides match TRBD1. The CDR3 contains 13 residues. CDR1 SGHRS and CDR2 YFSETQ come from the germline V gene. The V segment lost 4 bases and the J segment 3 bases; nucleotides outside the gene matches: 3. CDR3 residues: CASSKGQEETQYF. CDR3 sequence (DNA): TGCGCCAGCAGCAAAGGACAGGAAGAGACCCAGTACTTC.

This clone was found once. This chain uses TRBV5-4 with TRBJ2-2; weak D call: TRBD1 (5 bases). The CDR3 runs 15 residues. Trimming removed 1 base at V and 3 bases at J, with 10 bases between. Germline V lookup: CDR1 SGHNT, CDR2 YYREEE (reference sequence). CDR3 sequence (DNA): TGTGCCAGCAGCTTGTATTTAGGGGACACCGGGGAGCTGTTTTTT. Residues: CASSLYLGDTGELFF.

This rearrangement joins TRBV7-9 to TRBJ2-5; 8 positions agree with TRBD2. CDR3 length: 16 amino acids. The V and J ends lost 1 base and 2 bases, in that order; junction bases with no gene match: 6. Looked up from germline, CDR1 is SEHNR and CDR2 is FQNEAQ (reference sequence). This CDR3 reads CASSLVGTSGQETQYF. The CDR3 DNA reads TGTGCCAGCAGCTTAGTTGGAACTAGCGGTCAAGAGACCCAGTACTTC.

The chain has TRBV6-1 and TRBJ2-7, with 7 positions matching TRBD1. Germline V CDR1 and CDR2: MNHNS, SASEGT. Trimming cost V 4 bases and J 1 base; bases outside gene matches: 7. The CDR3 runs to 15 residues. The CDR3: CASSAGDSTSYEQYF. CDR3 sequence (DNA): TGTGCCAGCAGTGCCGGGGACAGTACTTCCTACGAGCAGTACTTC.

The chain links TRBV6-1 to TRBJ2-1; TRBD2 agrees at 9 bases. This CDR3 comprises 16 residues. Germline V gives CDR1 MNHNS, CDR2 SASEGT. The V and J ends lost 4 bases and 6 bases, in that order; junction bases with no gene match: 10. The CDR3 DNA reads TGTGCCAGCAGTGCCAGCCTAGCGGGGTTATTCAATGAGCAGTTCTTC. The encoded protein is CASSASLAGLFNEQFF.

The rearrangement links TRBV4-1 to TRBJ2-7; 12 bases are shared with TRBD1. V shed 5 bases, J shed 7 bases, and the junction held 6 bases outside the gene matches. CDR1 and CDR2 (germline): MGHRA, YSYEKL. This CDR3 is 14 amino acids long. Written as DNA, the CDR3 is TGCGCCAGCAGCGAGGGACAGGGGGCATGGGAGCAGTACTTC. It codes for CASSEGQGAWEQYF.

This rearrangement joins TRBV10-3 to TRBJ2-5; 8 nucleotides line up with TRBD1. This CDR3 has 14 residues. Trimming at V came to 4 bases and at J to 4 bases, leaving 5 bases not matched to a gene. The germline V gene has CDR1 ENHRY and CDR2 SYGVKD. CDR3 amino acids: CAISGQGLGETQYF. The CDR3 DNA reads as TGTGCCATCAGTGGACAGGGGTTGGGAGAGACCCAGTACTTC.

This clone has only one observation. The chain links TRBV5-1 to TRBJ1-6, with 8 bases that match TRBD1. The J segment lost 7 bases and the V segment lost 6 bases, leaving 9 bases of the junction unmatched. The CDR3 contains 15 residues. The germline CDR1 and CDR2 sequences are SGHRS and YFSETQ. The CDR3: CASNPTGAWNSPLHF. The CDR3 bases are TGCGCCAGCAACCCGACAGGGGCTTGGAATTCACCCCTCCACTTT. Using reference TRBV5-1 and TRBJ1-6 for the parts outside the CDR3, the full variable domain is KAGVTQTPRYLIKTRGQQVTLSCSPISGHRSVSWYQQTPGQGLQFLFEYFSETQRNKGNFPGRFSGRQFSNSRSEMNVSTLELGDSALYLCASNPTGAWNSPLHFGNGTRLTVT.

For the CDR3, the DNA is TGTGCCAGCAGCTTACAGGGATATGAAGCTTTCTTT. Amino acids: CASSLQGYEAFF. The rearrangement uses TRBV11-3 and TRBJ1-1; D may be TRBD1 (5 bases). V gave up 2 bases and J gave up 7 bases, with 8 bases separating them. Germline V gene data show CDR1 as SGHNT and CDR2 as YENEEA. The CDR3 is 12 residues long.

This clone was found a few times. The chain combines TRBV2 with TRBJ2-6; D ambiguous. The CDR3 sequence is 13 residues long. The germline CDR1 and CDR2 sequences are SNHLY and FYNNEI. The V end was cut by 6 bases, the J end by 1 base, with 4 bases between. The CDR3 spells CASSVSGANVLTF. The CDR3 coding sequence is TGTGCCAGCAGCGTGTCTGGGGCCAACGTCCTGACTTTC.

This clone was picked up one time. The V call is TRBV29-1, the J call TRBJ1-1, with 7 bases matching TRBD1. The length of the CDR3 is 18 residues. V shed 4 bases and J 1 base; nucleotides not matched to a gene: 18. CDR1 is SQVTM, CDR2 ANQGSEA, per germline. The CDR3 spells CSVVGHPKTGWENTEAFF. The CDR3 bases are TGCAGCGTTGTTGGTCATCCGAAGACAGGGTGGGAGAACACTGAAGCTTTCTTT. Complete variable domain (other parts from reference TRBV29-1 and TRBJ1-1): SAVISQKPSRDICQRGTSLTIQCQVDSQVTMMFWYRQQPGQSLTLIATANQGSEATYESGFVIDKFPISRPNLTFSTLTVSNMSPEDSSIYLCSVVGHPKTGWENTEAFFGQGTRLTVV.

The rearrangement joins TRBV29-1 to TRBJ2-7; perhaps TRBD2 as D (7 bases). The CDR3 is 14 residues long. CDR1 is SQVTM, CDR2 ANQGSEA, per germline. With 7 bases removed from V and 4 bases from J, the gap between germline ends came to 20 bases. The CDR3 DNA is TGCAGCGCCCGCGGGGACCGGGGGGCATACGAGCAGTACTTC. Translated: CSARGDRGAYEQYF.

The V gene is TRBV11-2, the J gene TRBJ1-5, with D perhaps matching TRBD1 (6 bases). Germline V gene data show CDR1 as SGHAT and CDR2 as FQNNGV. The CDR3 contains 16 residues. Trimming pared 1 base from V and 5 bases from J, leaving 15 bases between. The CDR3 nucleotides are TGTGCCAGCAGCTTAGGAGGGACACGTGGTGATCAGCCCCAGCATTTT. Protein sequence: CASSLGGTRGDQPQHF.

The chain has TRBV19 and TRBJ1-2; a possible D gene is TRBD1 (5 bases). Looked up from germline, CDR1 is LNHDA and CDR2 is SQIVND (reference sequence). There are 12 residues in the CDR3. The ends were cut back, 8 bases at V and 3 bases at J, with 10 bases in the middle. The CDR3 DNA follows: TGTGCCAGTTCCCAGGGCGACTATGGCTACACCTTC. Translated, it gives CASSQGDYGYTF.